A single sample is the source of the 29 T cell receptor beta chains below, sequenced in a study of pediatric ulcerative colitis. TCRdb's table, derived via immunoSEQ multiplex PCR, lists solely in-frame clones and lacks some. The sample has about 35,000 clones; around 80% are singletons. The rectum was sampled with one to two pinch biopsies at colonoscopy. Source material: gut tissue. All receptors come from a boy aged 10-17 years with mild ulcerative colitis.

The gene calls are TRBV7-9 and TRBJ2-7; a possible D gene is TRBD2 (7 bases). Looked up from germline, CDR1 is SEHNR and CDR2 is FQNEAQ (reference sequence). The CDR3 has 13 residues. V lost 7 bases, J lost 2 bases, and 12 bases lay in between. The CDR3 coding sequence is TGTGCCAGCACGGGGGGCCATACCTACGAGCAGTACTTC. It specifies CASTGGHTYEQYF.

The chain recombines TRBV5-1 with TRBJ1-1, with unresolved D. Germline V gene data show CDR1 as SGHRS and CDR2 as YFSETQ. The CDR3 loop spans 15 amino acids. Trimming took 2 bases from V and 3 from J, leaving 14 bases between them. The CDR3 nucleotides are TGCGCCAGCAGCTTACGAGTGGGGTCGGACACTGAAGCTTTCTTT. Its translation: CASSLRVGSDTEAFF. Filled out from reference TRBV5-1 and TRBJ1-1, the complete variable domain reads KAGVTQTPRYLIKTRGQQVTLSCSPISGHRSVSWYQQTPGQGLQFLFEYFSETQRNKGNFPGRFSGRQFSNSRSEMNVSTLELGDSALYLCASSLRVGSDTEAFFGQGTRLTVV.

J is TRBJ1-2 and V is TRBV6-5; possible D gene TRBD1, 5 bases. Trimming removed 5 bases from V and 3 bases from J, with 19 bases in between. This CDR3 spans 16 amino acids. Germline V CDR1 and CDR2: MNHEY, SVGAGI. CDR3 bases: TGTGCCAGCAGTCACTTATTAGAGGGGAAATACTATGGCTACACCTTC. Amino acids: CASSHLLEGKYYGYTF.

This clone was seen a few times. This chain connects TRBV9 to TRBJ1-1, with D perhaps TRBD1 (5 bases). The CDR3 sequence is 14 residues long. Per the germline V gene, CDR1 is SGDLS and CDR2 is YYNGEE. V lost 4 bases to trimming and J lost 5 bases, with 15 bases between them. CDR3 nucleotide sequence: TGTGCCAGCAGCCAGACGGGGGTGAGGACTGAAGCTTTCTTT. It is translated as CASSQTGVRTEAFF.

V usage is TRBV6-5 and J usage is TRBJ1-1; 8 bases are a match to TRBD1. Germline V CDR1 and CDR2: MNHEY, SVGAGI. This CDR3 is built from 14 residues. V shed 4 bases and J 5 bases; nucleotides not matched to a gene: 6. For the CDR3, the DNA is TGTGCCAGCAGTTCTCGGACAGGGAGGACTGAAGCTTTCTTT. It codes for CASSSRTGRTEAFF.

This rearrangement joins TRBV7-6 to TRBJ1-3; possible D gene TRBD1, 5 bases. The length of the CDR3 is 16 residues. The V gene's germline CDR1 is SGHVS and CDR2 FNYEAQ. Trimming shortened V by 1 base and J by 4 bases, and 14 bases separated the two germline ends. DNA of the CDR3: TGTGCCAGCAGCTTAGATCCAGGGAGTAAAGGAAACACCATATATTTT. Its translation: CASSLDPGSKGNTIYF.

The genes are TRBV9 and TRBJ1-2, with TRBD1 matching over 7 bases. The CDR3 runs 16 residues. Germline CDR1 and CDR2: SGDLS and YYNGEE. V lost 0 bases, J lost 8 bases, and 13 bases stayed unmatched. The CDR3 DNA is TGTGCCAGCAGCGTAGTGAATCCAGGGGGACTATTCGGCTACACCTTC. This gives the protein CASSVVNPGGLFGYTF.

This clone was recorded only once. The chain recombines TRBV7-8 with TRBJ2-5; 8 nucleotides align to TRBD2. The CDR3 is 16 residues long. Trimming cost V 1 base and J 3 bases; bases outside gene matches: 7. Looked up from germline, CDR1 is SGHVS and CDR2 is FQNEAQ. Written as DNA, the CDR3 is TGTGCCAGCAGCTTAGGTCTTTTGCGGGGGGAAGAGACCCAGTACTTC. Amino acids: CASSLGLLRGEETQYF.

The chain couples TRBV4-1 to TRBJ1-5; D unclear. The CDR3 consists of 17 residues. From germline, CDR1 is MGHRA and CDR2 YSYEKL. The V end was cut by 0 bases, the J end by 0 bases, with 12 bases between. CDR3 amino acids: CASSQEAPRTSNQPQHF. CDR3 DNA sequence: TGCGCCAGCAGCCAAGAAGCCCCCCGGACTAGCAATCAGCCCCAGCATTTT.

V is TRBV11-3 and J is TRBJ1-2; D might be TRBD1 (5 bases). Looked up from germline, CDR1 is SGHNT and CDR2 is YENEEA. The V gene lost 3 bases and the J gene lost 4 bases, with 9 bases spanning the gap. CDR3 size: 13 residues. CDR3 nucleotides: TGTGCCAGCAGCTTTACAGGCTTCTATGGCTACACCTTC. Protein sequence: CASSFTGFYGYTF.

The table lists this clone with a few counts. J is TRBJ1-5 and V is TRBV27; D may be TRBD1 (5 bases). CDR3 length: 14 amino acids. V was clipped by 7 bases and J by 9 bases, with 19 bases between them. Germline values: CDR1 MNHEY, CDR2 SMNVEV (reference sequence). The CDR3 region is CASIRGAGRRPQHF. Written as DNA, the CDR3 is TGTGCCAGCATACGGGGCGCGGGACGGCGGCCCCAGCATTTT.

V gene TRBV20-1 combines with J gene TRBJ2-1; D is undetermined. The CDR3 covers 10 residues. In germline, CDR1 is DFQATT, CDR2 SNEGSKA (reference sequence). V dropped 0 bases and J dropped 15 bases, with 9 bases sitting between them. The DNA of the CDR3 is TGCAGTGCTAGAGAAATATACTGGTTCTTC. Translation: CSAREIYWFF.

This sequence joins TRBV5-1 and TRBJ1-1; 9 nucleotides agree with TRBD1. J lost 3 bases, V lost 3 bases, and 0 bases had no gene match. This CDR3 comprises 13 residues. Per the germline V gene, CDR1 is SGHRS and CDR2 is YFSETQ. The CDR3 nucleotides read TGCGCCAGCAGCTGGACAGGGGACACTGAAGCTTTCTTT. Its translation: CASSWTGDTEAFF.

The chain recombines TRBV5-5 with TRBJ2-7; 9 bases match TRBD2. The CDR3 covers 13 residues. CDR1 is SGHKS, CDR2 YYEKEE, per germline (reference sequence). V lost 7 bases and J lost 4; bases outside the gene matches: 6. CDR3 sequence (DNA): TGTGCCAGCGGAGGAGCGGGGGGATACGAGCAGTACTTC. This gives the protein CASGGAGGYEQYF.

This chain joins TRBV6-1 and TRBJ1-1; TRBD1 might be the D (6 bases). In germline, CDR1 is MNHNS, CDR2 SASEGT. CDR3 length equals 13 residues. Between the trimmed V and J ends, which lost 8 bases and 3 bases, there was a span of 13 bases. The CDR3 region has the DNA TGTGCCAGCGATCAGGGGCTCGACACTGAAGCTTTCTTT. Its translation is CASDQGLDTEAFF.

The count of this clone is one. The J gene is TRBJ1-1, the V gene TRBV29-1, with D possibly being TRBD1 (6 bases). The germline V gene has CDR1 SQVTM and CDR2 ANQGSEA. Trimming took 6 bases from V and 3 from J, leaving 20 bases between them. The CDR3 extends over 15 amino acids. CDR3 residues: CSVQGGSFLDTEAFF. Written as DNA, the CDR3 is TGCAGCGTACAGGGAGGGAGCTTCTTGGACACTGAAGCTTTCTTT.

V gene TRBV9 combines with J gene TRBJ2-7, with D tentatively TRBD1 or TRBD2 (5 bases each). This CDR3 region has 15 residues. Per germline, CDR1 SGDLS and CDR2 YYNGEE. V shed 2 bases and J shed 3 bases, with 15 bases lying between them. The CDR3 nucleotides are TGTGCCAGCAGCGTCCTTCCCGGGGCCCTCTACGAGCAGTACTTC. Translated: CASSVLPGALYEQYF. The full variable domain, with the rest looked up from reference TRBV9 and TRBJ2-7, is DSGVTQTPKHLITATGQRVTLRCSPRSGDLSVYWYQQSLDQGLQFLIQYYNGEERAKGNILERFSAQQFPDLHSELNLSSLELGDSALYFCASSVLPGALYEQYFGPGTRLTVT.

The chain links TRBV30 to TRBJ1-2; a possible D gene is TRBD1 (5 bases). Trimming took 3 bases from V and 5 from J, leaving 10 bases between them. This CDR3 is built from 12 residues. Germline values: CDR1 GTSNPN, CDR2 SVGIG (reference sequence). CDR3 bases: TGTGCCTGGAGGTACAGGTCTTATGGCTACACCTTC. Translated, it gives CAWRYRSYGYTF.

CDR3 sequence: CASRPKDTGELFF. The CDR3 bases are TGTGCCAGCAGACCTAAAGACACCGGGGAGCTGTTTTTT. This chain uses TRBV2 with TRBJ2-2; D is uncertain. The CDR3 runs 13 residues. Trimming pared 6 bases from V and 3 bases from J, leaving 8 bases between. Germline lookup yields CDR1 SNHLY and CDR2 FYNNEI.

In DNA form, the CDR3 reads TGTGCCAGCAGCGGGGGGTTTAGACAGGGAGGCTACAATGAGCAGTTCTTC. Protein sequence: CASSGGFRQGGYNEQFF. This chain uses TRBV5-8 with TRBJ2-1; D is possibly TRBD1 (7 bases). The CDR3 length is 17 residues. Trimming left V 4 bases short and J 3 bases short, with 20 bases between. The germline V gene encodes CDR1 SGHTS and CDR2 YDEGEE.

The chain uses TRBV18 and TRBJ2-1, with D perhaps matching TRBD2 (5 bases). Germline V gene sequence: CDR1 KGHSH, CDR2 LQKENI. This CDR3 has 15 residues. V shed 0 bases and J shed 10 bases, with 16 bases lying between them. Here the CDR3 reads CASSPPERFRGEQFF. In nucleotides, the CDR3 is TGTGCCAGCTCACCACCGGAGCGTTTCCGGGGAGAGCAGTTCTTC.

The chain joins TRBV19 to TRBJ1-4; D possibly corresponds to TRBD1 (5 bases). The CDR3 runs 16 residues. The germline CDR1 and CDR2 sequences are LNHDA and SQIVND (reference sequence). Trimming removed 0 bases at V and 7 bases at J, with 15 bases between. The CDR3 loop is CASSIDGSRVGEKLFF. The CDR3 nucleotides are TGTGCCAGTAGTATAGATGGGTCCAGGGTTGGTGAAAAACTGTTTTTT.

The DNA for the CDR3 is TGTGCCAGCAGCTTACTCGGCGGCTACGAGCAGTACTTC. Its protein product is CASSLLGGYEQYF. The chain joins TRBV7-9 to TRBJ2-7; D call uncertain. V was clipped by 2 bases and J by 3 bases, with 8 bases between them. The germline CDR1 and CDR2 sequences are SEHNR and FQNEAQ (reference sequence). This CDR3 contains 13 residues.

The chain uses TRBV5-1 and TRBJ2-2, with a weak D call TRBD1 (6 bases). V was cut by 5 bases and J by 1 base, with 9 bases left in between. The length of the CDR3 is 14 residues. Germline-derived CDR1 and CDR2 are SGHRS and YFSETQ. The CDR3 DNA follows: TGCGCCAGCAGACAGGGATGGAACACCGGGGAGCTGTTTTTT. It encodes CASRQGWNTGELFF.

The chain's CDR3 is CASRREAGTVYGYTF. The CDR3 nucleotides read TGTGCCAGCAGGAGAGAGGCCGGGACAGTCTATGGCTACACCTTC. The chain uses TRBV27 and TRBJ1-2; 7 positions match TRBD1. The ends lost 6 bases at V and 4 bases at J; junction bases unmatched: 11. The CDR3 has 15 amino acids. CDR1 and CDR2 (germline): MNHEY, SMNVEV (reference sequence).

This chain uses TRBV5-1 with TRBJ2-1; D is uncertain. The CDR3 is 10 amino acids. Deletions cut 9 bases from V and 9 bases from J, with 10 bases between. Germline V gives CDR1 SGHRS, CDR2 YFSETQ. In DNA form, the CDR3 reads TGCGCCAACCTTGGAGCTGAGCAGTTCTTC. Translating gives CANLGAEQFF.

In this sample, this clone turned up once. The chain employs TRBV5-1 and TRBJ2-1; D ambiguous. Trimming stripped 2 bases from V and 6 bases from J, with 12 bases between. The CDR3 covers 14 residues. In germline, CDR1 is SGHRS, CDR2 YFSETQ. The CDR3 DNA is TGCGCCAGCAGCTTTTTTGGGATACCCAATGAGCAGTTCTTC. Protein: CASSFFGIPNEQFF.

V and J are TRBV5-1 and TRBJ1-3; perhaps TRBD1 as D (6 bases). This CDR3 comprises 15 residues. V lost 1 base and J 2 bases, leaving 10 bases between the germline ends. The germline V gene encodes CDR1 SGHRS and CDR2 YFSETQ. The CDR3 bases are TGCGCCAGCAGCTTGCTCGGGGGGCCTGGAAACACCATATATTTT. This translates into CASSLLGGPGNTIYF. The variable domain in full, with the rest retrieved from reference TRBV5-1 and TRBJ1-3, is KAGVTQTPRYLIKTRGQQVTLSCSPISGHRSVSWYQQTPGQGLQFLFEYFSETQRNKGNFPGRFSGRQFSNSRSEMNVSTLELGDSALYLCASSLLGGPGNTIYFGEGSWLTVV.

This chain connects TRBV19 to TRBJ2-3, with D possibly TRBD1 on 6 matching bases. The CDR3 contains 14 residues. With 6 bases removed from V and 3 bases from J, the gap between germline ends came to 13 bases. Germline V gene lookup returns CDR1 LNHDA and CDR2 SQIVND (reference sequence). The CDR3 sequence: CASSSGVWTDTQYF. CDR3 nucleotides: TGTGCCAGTAGCTCAGGGGTGTGGACAGATACGCAGTATTTT.